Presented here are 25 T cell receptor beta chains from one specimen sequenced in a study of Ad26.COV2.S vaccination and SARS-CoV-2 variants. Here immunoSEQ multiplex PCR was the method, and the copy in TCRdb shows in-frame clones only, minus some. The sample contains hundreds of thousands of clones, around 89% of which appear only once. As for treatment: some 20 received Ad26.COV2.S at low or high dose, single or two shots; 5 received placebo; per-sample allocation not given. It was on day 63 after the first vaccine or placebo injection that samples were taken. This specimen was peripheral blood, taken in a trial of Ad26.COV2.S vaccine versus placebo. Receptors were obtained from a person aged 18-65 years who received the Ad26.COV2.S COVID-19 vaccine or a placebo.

The CDR3 loop is CASSLALANEQFF. For the CDR3, the DNA is TGCGCCAGCAGCTTGGCTTTGGCCAATGAGCAGTTCTTC. The gene calls are TRBV5-1 and TRBJ2-1; unclear D gene. CDR3 length: 13 residues. Germline assignment: CDR1 SGHRS and CDR2 YFSETQ. V was pared by 0 bases and J by 6 bases, with 7 bases between.

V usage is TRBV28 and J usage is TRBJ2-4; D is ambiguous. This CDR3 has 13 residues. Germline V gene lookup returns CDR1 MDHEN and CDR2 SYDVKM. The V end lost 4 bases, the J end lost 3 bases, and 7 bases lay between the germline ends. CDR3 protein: CASSSGLKNIQYF. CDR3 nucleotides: TGTGCCAGCAGTTCCGGGCTCAAAAACATTCAGTACTTC.

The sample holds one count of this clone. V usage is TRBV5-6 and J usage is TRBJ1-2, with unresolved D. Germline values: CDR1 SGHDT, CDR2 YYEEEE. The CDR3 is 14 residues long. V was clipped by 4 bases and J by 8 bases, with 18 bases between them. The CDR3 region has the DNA TGTGCCAGCAGCAGAGAAGGGTGGGCTACCGGCTACACCTTC. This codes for CASSREGWATGYTF.

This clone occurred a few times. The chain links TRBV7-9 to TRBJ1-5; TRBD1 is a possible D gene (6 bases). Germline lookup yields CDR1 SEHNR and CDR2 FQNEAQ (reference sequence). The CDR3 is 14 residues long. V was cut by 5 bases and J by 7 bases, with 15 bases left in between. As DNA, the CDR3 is TGTGCCAGCAGCACCGGGGGGCTTGGGCAGCCCCAGCATTTT. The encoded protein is CASSTGGLGQPQHF.

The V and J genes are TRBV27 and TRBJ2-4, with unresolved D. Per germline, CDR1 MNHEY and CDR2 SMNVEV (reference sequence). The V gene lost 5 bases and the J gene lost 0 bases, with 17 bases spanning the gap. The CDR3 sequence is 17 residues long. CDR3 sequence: CASSHITAPLAKNIQYF. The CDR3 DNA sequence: TGTGCCAGCAGTCATATTACAGCTCCGCTAGCCAAAAACATTCAGTACTTC.

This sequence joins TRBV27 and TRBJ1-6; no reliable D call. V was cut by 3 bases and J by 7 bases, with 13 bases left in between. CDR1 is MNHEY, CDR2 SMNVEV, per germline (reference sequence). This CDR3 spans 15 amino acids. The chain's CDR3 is CASSLKTLANSPLHF. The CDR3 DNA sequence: TGTGCCAGCAGTTTGAAGACACTGGCCAATTCACCCCTCCACTTT.

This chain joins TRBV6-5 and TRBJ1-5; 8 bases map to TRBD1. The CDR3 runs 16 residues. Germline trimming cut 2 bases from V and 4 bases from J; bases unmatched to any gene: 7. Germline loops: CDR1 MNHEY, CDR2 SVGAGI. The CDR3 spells CASSYPDRVRNQPQHF. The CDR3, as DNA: TGTGCCAGCAGTTACCCGGACAGGGTACGTAATCAGCCCCAGCATTTT.

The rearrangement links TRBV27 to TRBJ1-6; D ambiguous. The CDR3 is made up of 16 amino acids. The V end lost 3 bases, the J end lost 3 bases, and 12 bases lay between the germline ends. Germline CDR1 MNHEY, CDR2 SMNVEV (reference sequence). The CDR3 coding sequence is TGTGCCAGCAGTTTTAAGGGATTCGTCTATAATTCACCCCTCCACTTT. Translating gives CASSFKGFVYNSPLHF.

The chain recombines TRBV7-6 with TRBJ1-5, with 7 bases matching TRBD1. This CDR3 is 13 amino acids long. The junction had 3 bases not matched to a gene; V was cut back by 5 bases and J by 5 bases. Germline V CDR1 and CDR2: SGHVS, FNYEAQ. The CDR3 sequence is CASSNGQDQPQHF. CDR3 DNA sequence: TGTGCCAGCAGCAACGGACAGGATCAGCCCCAGCATTTT.

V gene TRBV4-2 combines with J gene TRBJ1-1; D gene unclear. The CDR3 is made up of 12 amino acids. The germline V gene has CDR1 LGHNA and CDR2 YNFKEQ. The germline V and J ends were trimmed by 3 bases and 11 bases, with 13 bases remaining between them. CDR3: CASSHAPGEAFF. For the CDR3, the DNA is TGTGCCAGCAGCCACGCCCCGGGAGAGGCTTTCTTT.

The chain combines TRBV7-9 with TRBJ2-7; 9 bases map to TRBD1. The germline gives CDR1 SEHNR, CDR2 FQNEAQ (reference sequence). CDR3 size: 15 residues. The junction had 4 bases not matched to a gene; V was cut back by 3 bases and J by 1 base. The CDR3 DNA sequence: TGTGCCAGCAGCTTCCCAGGGACAGGGTCCTACGAGCAGTACTTC. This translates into CASSFPGTGSYEQYF. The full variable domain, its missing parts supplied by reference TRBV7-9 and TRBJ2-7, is DTGVSQNPRHKITKRGQNVTFRCDPISEHNRLYWYRQTLGQGPEFLTYFQNEAQLEKSRLLSDRFSAERPKGSFSTLEIQRTEQGDSAMYLCASSFPGTGSYEQYFGPGTRLTVT.

As DNA, the CDR3 is TGTGCCAGCAGCTACACAGGGGGTGGCTACACCTTC. Translated, it gives CASSYTGGGYTF. V usage is TRBV7-9 and J usage is TRBJ1-2; 8 nucleotides line up with TRBD1. Germline V gene sequence: CDR1 SEHNR, CDR2 FQNEAQ (reference sequence). The CDR3 has 12 residues. Losses at the gene ends were 4 bases for V and 7 bases for J; bases not matched to a gene: 2. Complete variable domain (other parts from reference TRBV7-9 and TRBJ1-2): DTGVSQNPRHKITKRGQNVTFRCDPISEHNRLYWYRQTLGQGPEFLTYFQNEAQLEKSRLLSDRFSAERPKGSFSTLEIQRTEQGDSAMYLCASSYTGGGYTFGSGTRLTVV.

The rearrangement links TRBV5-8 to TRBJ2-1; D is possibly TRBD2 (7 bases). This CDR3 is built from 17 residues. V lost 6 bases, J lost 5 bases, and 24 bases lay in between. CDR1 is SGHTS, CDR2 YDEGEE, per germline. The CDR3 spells CASNRRGIGRSNNEQFF. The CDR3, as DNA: TGTGCCAGCAACCGAAGGGGGATCGGGAGGTCGAACAATGAGCAGTTCTTC.

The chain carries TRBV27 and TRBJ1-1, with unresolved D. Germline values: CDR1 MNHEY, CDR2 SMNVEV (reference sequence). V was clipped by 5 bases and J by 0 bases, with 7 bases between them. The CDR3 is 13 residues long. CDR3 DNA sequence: TGTGCCAGCAGTCAGGTTGTGAACACTGAAGCTTTCTTT. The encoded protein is CASSQVVNTEAFF.

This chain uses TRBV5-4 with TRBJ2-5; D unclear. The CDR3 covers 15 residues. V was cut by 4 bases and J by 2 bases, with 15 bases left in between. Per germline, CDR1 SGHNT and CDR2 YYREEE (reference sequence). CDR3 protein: CASSPGSDGQETQYF. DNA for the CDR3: TGTGCCAGCAGCCCCGGGTCCGACGGGCAAGAGACCCAGTACTTC.

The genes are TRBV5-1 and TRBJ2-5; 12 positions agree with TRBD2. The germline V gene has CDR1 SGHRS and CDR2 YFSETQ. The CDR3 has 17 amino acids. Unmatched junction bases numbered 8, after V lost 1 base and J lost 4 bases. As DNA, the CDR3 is TGCGCCAGCAGCTTGACTAGCGGGAGGCCAGAAAGAGAGACCCAGTACTTC. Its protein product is CASSLTSGRPERETQYF.

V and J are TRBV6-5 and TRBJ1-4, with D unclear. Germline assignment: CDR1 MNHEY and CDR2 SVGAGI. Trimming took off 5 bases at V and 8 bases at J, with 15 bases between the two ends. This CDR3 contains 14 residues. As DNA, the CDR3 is TGTGCCAGCAGTAACCGTCGTGGGAGGGAAAAACTGTTTTTT. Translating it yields CASSNRRGREKLFF.

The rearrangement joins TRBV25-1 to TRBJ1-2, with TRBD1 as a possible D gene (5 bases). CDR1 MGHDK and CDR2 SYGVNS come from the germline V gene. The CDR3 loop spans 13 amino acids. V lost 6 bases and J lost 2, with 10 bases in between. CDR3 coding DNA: TGTGCCAGCAGGCCGGGACCCAACTATGGCTACACCTTC. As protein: CASRPGPNYGYTF.

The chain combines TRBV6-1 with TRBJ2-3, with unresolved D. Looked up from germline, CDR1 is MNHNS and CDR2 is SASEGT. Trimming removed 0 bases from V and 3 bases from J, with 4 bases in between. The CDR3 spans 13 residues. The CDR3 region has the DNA TGTGCCAGCAGTGAAGCAAGAACAGATACGCAGTATTTT. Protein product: CASSEARTDTQYF.

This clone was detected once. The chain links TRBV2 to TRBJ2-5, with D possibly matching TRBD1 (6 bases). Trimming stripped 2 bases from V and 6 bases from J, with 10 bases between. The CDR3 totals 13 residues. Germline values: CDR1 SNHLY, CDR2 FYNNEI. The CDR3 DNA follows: TGTGCCAGCAGTGAAAACAGGGTGAAGACCCAGTACTTC. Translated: CASSENRVKTQYF.

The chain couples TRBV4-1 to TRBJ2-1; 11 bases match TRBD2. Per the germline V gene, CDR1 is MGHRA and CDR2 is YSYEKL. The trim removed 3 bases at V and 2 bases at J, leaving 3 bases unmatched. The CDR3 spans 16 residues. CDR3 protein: CASSQLTSGTYNEQFF. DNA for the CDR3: TGCGCCAGCAGCCAGTTGACTAGCGGGACCTACAATGAGCAGTTCTTC.

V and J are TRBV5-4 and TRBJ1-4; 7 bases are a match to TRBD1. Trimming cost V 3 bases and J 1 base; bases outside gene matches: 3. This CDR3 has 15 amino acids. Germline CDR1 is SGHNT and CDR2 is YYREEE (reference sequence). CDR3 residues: CASSSRTGTNEKLFF. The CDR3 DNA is TGTGCCAGCAGCTCGCGGACAGGAACTAATGAAAAACTGTTTTTT.

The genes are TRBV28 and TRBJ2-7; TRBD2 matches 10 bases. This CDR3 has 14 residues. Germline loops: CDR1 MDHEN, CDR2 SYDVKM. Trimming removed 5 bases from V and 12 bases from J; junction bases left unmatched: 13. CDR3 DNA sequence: TGTGCCAGCAGTGCACCCCAACCTAGCGGGAGACTGTACTTC. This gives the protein CASSAPQPSGRLYF.

This CDR3 is CASSQTGSNQPQHF. The CDR3 nucleotides are TGTGCCAGCAGTCAGACAGGTAGCAATCAGCCCCAGCATTTT. V usage is TRBV5-6 and J usage is TRBJ1-5, with a tentative D call TRBD1 (6 bases). Per the germline V gene, CDR1 is SGHDT and CDR2 is YYEEEE. Trimming cost V 5 bases and J 0 bases, with 9 bases left between them. This CDR3 is 14 amino acids long. The complete variable domain, with remaining parts taken from reference TRBV5-6 and TRBJ1-5, reads DAGVTQSPTHLIKTRGQQVTLRCSPKSGHDTVSWYQQALGQGPQFIFQYYEEEERQRGNFPDRFSGHQFPNYSSELNVNALLLGDSALYLCASSQTGSNQPQHFGDGTRLSIL.

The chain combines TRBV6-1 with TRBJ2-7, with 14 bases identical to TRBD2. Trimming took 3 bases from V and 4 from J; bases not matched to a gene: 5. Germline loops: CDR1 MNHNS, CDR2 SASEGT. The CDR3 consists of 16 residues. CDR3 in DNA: TGTGCCAGCAGTGAGGGACTAGCGGGGGCGCAATACGAGCAGTACTTC. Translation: CASSEGLAGAQYEQYF.